This record concerns one T cell receptor (beta chain) sequence. Original methodology: Counts of nucleated cells, estimated from reference gene primer amplification, were obtained. TCRdb's copy holds only in-frame clones and misses some; the assay was immunoSEQ multiplex PCR. V and J calls and clone size are given by that table; D and trimming were obtained from the DNA. The table has under 150,000 clones, more than 80% seen once. This entry comes from a study of blood T cell repertoires in COVID-19. Overall study context: Spain, Italy and the United States supplied samples that represented acute and convalescent COVID-19. The analysed material was cDNA or gDNA that came from T cells, B-cell-depleted T cells, or PBMCs.

V was clipped by 2 bases and J by 1 base, with 4 bases between them. Germline CDR1 reads SGHNT; CDR2 reads YYREEE (reference sequence). The CDR3 is 14 amino acids. The TCR originated in an elderly woman in a cohort sampled during active or convalescent COVID-19. The specimen was peripheral blood. The J gene is TRBJ2-6, the V gene TRBV5-4; the D is unclear. The CDR3 loop reads CASSFPSGANVLTF. CDR3 bases: TGTGCCAGCAGCTTTCCATCTGGGGCCAACGTCCTGACTTTC.